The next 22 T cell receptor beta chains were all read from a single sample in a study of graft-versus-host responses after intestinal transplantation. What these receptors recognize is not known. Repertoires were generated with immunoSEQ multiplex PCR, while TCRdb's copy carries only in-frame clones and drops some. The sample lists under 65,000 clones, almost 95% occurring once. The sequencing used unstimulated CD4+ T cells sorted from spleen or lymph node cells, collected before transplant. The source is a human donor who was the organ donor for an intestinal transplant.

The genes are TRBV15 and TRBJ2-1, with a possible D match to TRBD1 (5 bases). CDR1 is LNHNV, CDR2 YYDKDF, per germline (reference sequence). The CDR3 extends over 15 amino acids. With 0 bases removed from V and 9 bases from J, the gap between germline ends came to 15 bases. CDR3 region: CATSRDRTGRSEQFF. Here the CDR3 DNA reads TGTGCCACCAGCAGAGATCGAACAGGTAGGAGTGAGCAGTTCTTC.

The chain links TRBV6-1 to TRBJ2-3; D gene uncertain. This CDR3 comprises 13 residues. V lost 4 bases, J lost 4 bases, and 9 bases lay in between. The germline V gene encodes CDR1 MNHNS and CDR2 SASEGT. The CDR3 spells CASSVYGPDTQYF. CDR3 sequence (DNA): TGTGCCAGCAGTGTTTACGGGCCAGATACGCAGTATTTT.

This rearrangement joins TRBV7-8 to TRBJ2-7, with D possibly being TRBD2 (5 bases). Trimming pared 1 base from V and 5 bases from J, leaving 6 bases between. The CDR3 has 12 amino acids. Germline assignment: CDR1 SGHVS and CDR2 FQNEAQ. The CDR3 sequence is CASSLVRDEQYF. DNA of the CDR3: TGTGCCAGCAGCTTAGTGAGGGACGAGCAGTACTTC.

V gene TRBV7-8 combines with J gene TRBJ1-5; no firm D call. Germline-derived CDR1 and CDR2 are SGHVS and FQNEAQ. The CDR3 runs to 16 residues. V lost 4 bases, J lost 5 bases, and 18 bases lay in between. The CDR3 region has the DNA TGTGCCAGCAGCTCCACCGTTGCAACGCTTTATCAGCCCCAGCATTTT. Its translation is CASSSTVATLYQPQHF.

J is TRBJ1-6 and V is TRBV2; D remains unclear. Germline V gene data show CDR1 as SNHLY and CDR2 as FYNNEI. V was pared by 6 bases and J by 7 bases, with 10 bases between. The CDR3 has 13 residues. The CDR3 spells CASRQEVNSPLHF. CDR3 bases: TGTGCCAGCAGGCAGGAGGTAAATTCACCCCTCCACTTT.

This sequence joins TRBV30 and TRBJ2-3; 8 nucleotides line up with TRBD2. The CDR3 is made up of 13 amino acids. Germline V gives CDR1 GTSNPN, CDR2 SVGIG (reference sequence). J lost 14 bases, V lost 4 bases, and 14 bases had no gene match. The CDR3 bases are TGTGCCTGGAAATTCCCCGGGACTAGTAGGTCGTATTTT. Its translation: CAWKFPGTSRSYF.

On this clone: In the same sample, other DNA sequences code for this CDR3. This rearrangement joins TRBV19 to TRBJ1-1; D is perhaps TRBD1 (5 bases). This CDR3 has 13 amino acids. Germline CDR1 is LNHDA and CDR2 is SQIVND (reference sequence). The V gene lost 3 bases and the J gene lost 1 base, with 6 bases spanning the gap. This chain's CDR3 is CASSIQGNTEAFF. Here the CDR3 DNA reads TGTGCCAGTAGTATTCAGGGGAACACTGAAGCTTTCTTT.

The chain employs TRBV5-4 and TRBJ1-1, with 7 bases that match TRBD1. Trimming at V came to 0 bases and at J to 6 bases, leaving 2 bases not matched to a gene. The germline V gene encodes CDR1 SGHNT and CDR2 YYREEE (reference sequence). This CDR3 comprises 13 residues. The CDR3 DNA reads TGTGCCAGCAGCTTGGCCCAGGGGGCTGAAGCTTTCTTT. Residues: CASSLAQGAEAFF.

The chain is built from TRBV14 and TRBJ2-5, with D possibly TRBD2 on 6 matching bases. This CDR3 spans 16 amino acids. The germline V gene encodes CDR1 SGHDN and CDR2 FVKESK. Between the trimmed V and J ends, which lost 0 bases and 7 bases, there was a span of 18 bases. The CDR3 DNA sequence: TGTGCCAGCAGCCAAGATCGGGCGGGGAGAAGAGGGACCCAGTACTTC. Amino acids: CASSQDRAGRRGTQYF.

CDR3 amino acids: CASSESRQGAYSPLHF. Here the CDR3 DNA reads TGTGCCAGCAGTGAATCGCGGCAGGGGGCTTATTCACCCCTCCACTTT. V is TRBV25-1 and J is TRBJ1-6; 8 bases line up with TRBD1. The CDR3 contains 16 residues. Germline V gene data show CDR1 as MGHDK and CDR2 as SYGVNS. Losses at the gene ends were 1 base for V and 8 bases for J; bases not matched to a gene: 7.

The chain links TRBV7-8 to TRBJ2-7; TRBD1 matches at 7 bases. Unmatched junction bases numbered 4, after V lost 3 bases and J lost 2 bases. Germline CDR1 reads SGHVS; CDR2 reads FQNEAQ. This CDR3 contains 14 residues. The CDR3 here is CASSFWDRPYEQYF. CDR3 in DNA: TGTGCCAGCAGCTTCTGGGACAGACCCTACGAGCAGTACTTC.

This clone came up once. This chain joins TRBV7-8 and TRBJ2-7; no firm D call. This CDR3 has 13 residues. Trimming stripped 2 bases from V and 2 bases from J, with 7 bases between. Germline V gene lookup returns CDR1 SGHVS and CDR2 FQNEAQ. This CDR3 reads CASSLRVAYEQYF. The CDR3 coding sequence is TGTGCCAGCAGCTTACGGGTTGCCTACGAGCAGTACTTC. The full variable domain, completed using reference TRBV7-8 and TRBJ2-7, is GAGVSQSPRYKVAKRGQDVALRCDPISGHVSLFWYQQALGQGPEFLTYFQNEAQLDKSGLPSDRFFAERPEGSVSTLKIQRTQQEDSAVYLCASSLRVAYEQYFGPGTRLTVT.

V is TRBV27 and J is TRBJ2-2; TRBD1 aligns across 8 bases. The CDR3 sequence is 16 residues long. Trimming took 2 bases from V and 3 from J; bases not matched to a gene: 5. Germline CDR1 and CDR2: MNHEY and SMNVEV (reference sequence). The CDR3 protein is CASSLKGQGYTGELFF. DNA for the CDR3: TGTGCCAGCAGTTTAAAAGGACAGGGCTACACCGGGGAGCTGTTTTTT.

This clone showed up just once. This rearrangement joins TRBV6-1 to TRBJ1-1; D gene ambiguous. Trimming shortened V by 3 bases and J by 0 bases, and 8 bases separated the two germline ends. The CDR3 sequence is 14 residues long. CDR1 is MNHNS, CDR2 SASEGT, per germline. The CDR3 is CASSDRHMNTEAFF. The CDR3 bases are TGTGCCAGCAGTGACAGACACATGAACACTGAAGCTTTCTTT.

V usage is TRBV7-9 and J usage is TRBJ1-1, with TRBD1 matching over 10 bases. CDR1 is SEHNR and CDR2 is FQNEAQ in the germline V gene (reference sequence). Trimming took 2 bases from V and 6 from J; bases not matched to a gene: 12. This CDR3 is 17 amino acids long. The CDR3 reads CASSLRGQGRTSAEAFF. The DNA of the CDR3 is TGTGCCAGCAGCTTACGGGGACAGGGGCGAACCTCGGCTGAAGCTTTCTTT.

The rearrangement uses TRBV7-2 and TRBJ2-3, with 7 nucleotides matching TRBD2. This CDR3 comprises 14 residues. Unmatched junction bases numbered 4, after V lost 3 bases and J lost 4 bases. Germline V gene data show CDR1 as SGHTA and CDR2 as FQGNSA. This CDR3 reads CASSLGGDSDTQYF. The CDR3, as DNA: TGTGCCAGCAGCTTGGGGGGGGACTCAGATACGCAGTATTTT.

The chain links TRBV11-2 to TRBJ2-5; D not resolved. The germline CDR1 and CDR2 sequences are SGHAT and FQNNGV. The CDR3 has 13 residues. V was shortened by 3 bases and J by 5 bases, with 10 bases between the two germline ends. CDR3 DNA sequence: TGTGCCAGCAGCTTTTGGGTCCGGGAGACCCAGTACTTC. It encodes CASSFWVRETQYF.

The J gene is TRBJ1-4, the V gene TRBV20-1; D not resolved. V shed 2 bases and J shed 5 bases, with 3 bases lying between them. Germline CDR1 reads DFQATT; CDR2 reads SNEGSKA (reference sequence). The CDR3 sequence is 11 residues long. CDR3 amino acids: CSARQNEKLFF. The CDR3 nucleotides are TGCAGTGCTAGACAAAATGAAAAACTGTTTTTT.

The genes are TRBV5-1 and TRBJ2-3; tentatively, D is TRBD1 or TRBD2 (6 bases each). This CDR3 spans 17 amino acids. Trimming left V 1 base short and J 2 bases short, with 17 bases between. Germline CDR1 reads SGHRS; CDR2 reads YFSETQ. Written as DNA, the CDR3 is TGCGCCAGCAGCTTGCGGTACAGACGGGGGCCCACAGATACGCAGTATTTT. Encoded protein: CASSLRYRRGPTDTQYF.

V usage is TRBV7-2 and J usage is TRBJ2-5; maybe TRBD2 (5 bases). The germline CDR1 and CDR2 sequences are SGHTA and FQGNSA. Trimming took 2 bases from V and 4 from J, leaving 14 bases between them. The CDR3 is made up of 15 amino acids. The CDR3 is CASSLSPDSLETQYF. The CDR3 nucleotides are TGTGCCAGCAGCTTATCCCCGGACTCGTTAGAGACCCAGTACTTC.

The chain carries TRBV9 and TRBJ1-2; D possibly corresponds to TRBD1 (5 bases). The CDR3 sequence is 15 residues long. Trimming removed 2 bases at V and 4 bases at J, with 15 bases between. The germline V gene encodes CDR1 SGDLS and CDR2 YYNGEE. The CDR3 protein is CASSVGGSLSYGYTF. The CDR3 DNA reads TGTGCCAGCAGCGTCGGGGGGTCACTCTCCTATGGCTACACCTTC.

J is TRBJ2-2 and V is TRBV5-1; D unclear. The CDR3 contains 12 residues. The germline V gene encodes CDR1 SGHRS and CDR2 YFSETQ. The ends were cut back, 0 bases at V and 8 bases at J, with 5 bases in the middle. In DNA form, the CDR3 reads TGCGCCAGCAGCTTGGACTGGGGGGAGCTGTTTTTT. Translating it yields CASSLDWGELFF.